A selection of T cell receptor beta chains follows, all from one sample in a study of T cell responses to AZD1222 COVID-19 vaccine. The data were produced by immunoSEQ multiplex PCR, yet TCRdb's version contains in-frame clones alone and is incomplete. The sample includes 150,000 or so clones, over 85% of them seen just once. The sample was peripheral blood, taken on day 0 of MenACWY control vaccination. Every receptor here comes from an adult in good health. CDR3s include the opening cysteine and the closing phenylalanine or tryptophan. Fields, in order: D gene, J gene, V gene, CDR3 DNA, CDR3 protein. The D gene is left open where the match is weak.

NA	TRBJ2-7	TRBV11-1	TGTGCCAGCAGCTTCGAGGCCTTGACCTACGAGCAGTACTTC	CASSFEALTYEQYF
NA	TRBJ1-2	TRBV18	TGTGCCAGCTCACCACCAGACGACAGCTATGGCTACACCTTC	CASSPPDDSYGYTF
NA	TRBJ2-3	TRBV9	TGTGCCAGCAGCGTAGACGGGGCCGACACAGATACGCAGTATTTT	CASSVDGADTDTQYF
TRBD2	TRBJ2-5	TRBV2	TGTGCCAGCAGTAGGGCGGGACTACCACAAGAGACCCAGTACTTC	CASSRAGLPQETQYF
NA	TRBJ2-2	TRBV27	TGTGCCAGCAGTTTTTCCCGGTCCGGTACGAACACCGGGGAGCTGTTTTTT	CASSFSRSGTNTGELFF
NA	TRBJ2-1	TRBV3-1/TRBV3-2	TGTGCCAGCAGCCAAGTGGAGGGGGACTATGAGCAGTTCTTC	CASSQVEGDYEQFF
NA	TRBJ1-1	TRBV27	TGTGCCAGCAGGTTTCTAGGGGGGGACACTGAAGCTTTCTTT	CASRFLGGDTEAFF
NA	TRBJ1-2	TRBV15	TGTGCCACCAGCAGCTCTACCCCGGGCTATGGCTACACCTTC	CATSSSTPGYGYTF
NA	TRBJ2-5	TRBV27	TGTGCCAGCAGTCACAGAACTGGAGAGACCCAGTACTTC	CASSHRTGETQYF
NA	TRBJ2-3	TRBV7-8	TGTGCCAGCAGCTTACTACGCACAGATACGCAGTATTTT	CASSLLRTDTQYF
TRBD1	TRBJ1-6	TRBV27	TGTGCCAGCAGTTTCACAGGGGGAGTGCAGAATTCACCCCTCCACTTT	CASSFTGGVQNSPLHF
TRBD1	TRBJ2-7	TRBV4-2	TGTGCCAGCAGCCAGGGGACAGGGGTCTTCTACGAGCAGTACTTC	CASSQGTGVFYEQYF